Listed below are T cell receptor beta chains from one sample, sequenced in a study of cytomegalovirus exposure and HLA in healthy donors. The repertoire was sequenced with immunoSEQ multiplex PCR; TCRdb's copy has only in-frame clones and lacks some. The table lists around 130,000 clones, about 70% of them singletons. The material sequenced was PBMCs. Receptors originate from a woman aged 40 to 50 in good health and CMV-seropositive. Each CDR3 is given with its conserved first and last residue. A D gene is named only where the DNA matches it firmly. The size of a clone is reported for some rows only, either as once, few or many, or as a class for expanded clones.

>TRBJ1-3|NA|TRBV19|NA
TGTGCCAGTTCAGGACAGAACCTCCTGGGTGGAAACACCATATATTTT
CASSGQNLLGGNTIYF
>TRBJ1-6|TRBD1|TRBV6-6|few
TGTGCCACCATGGGCGGGACAGGGAATTCACCCCTCCACTTT
CATMGGTGNSPLHF
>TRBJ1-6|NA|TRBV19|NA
TGTGCCAGTTGTAAATCGAGCTCCTATAATTCACCCCTCCACTTT
CASCKSSSYNSPLHF
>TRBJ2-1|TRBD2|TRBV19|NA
TGTGCCACCGGAAGCGGGCTAGCGGGAGTCCATGAGCAGTTCTTC
CATGSGLAGVHEQFF
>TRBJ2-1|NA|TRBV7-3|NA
TGTGCCAGCAGCTTAATGGGAGGCGAGCAGTTCTTC
CASSLMGGEQFF
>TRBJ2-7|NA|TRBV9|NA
TGTGCCAGCAGCCCGCAAGGGACTCACGGGGAGCAGTACTTC
CASSPQGTHGEQYF
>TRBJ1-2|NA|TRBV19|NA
TGTGCCAGTAGTCGCGAGGAGAGGGGCTACACCTTC
CASSREERGYTF
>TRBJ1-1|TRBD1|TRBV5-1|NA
TGCGCCAGCAGCTTGACAGGGGGCACTGAAGCTTTCTTT
CASSLTGGTEAFF
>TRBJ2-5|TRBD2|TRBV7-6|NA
TGTGCCAGCAGCTTAGATCGACTAGCGGGGAAAGAGACCCAGTACTTC
CASSLDRLAGKETQYF
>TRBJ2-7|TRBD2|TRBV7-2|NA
TGTGCCAGCAGCTTAAAAGTGAGGCAACTAGCGGGTTACGAGCAGTACTTC
CASSLKVRQLAGYEQYF
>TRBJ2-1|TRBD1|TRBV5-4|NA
TGTGCCAGCAGCGAGCACAGGGGGCTGCAGTTCTTC
CASSEHRGLQFF
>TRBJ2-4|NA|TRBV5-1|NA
TGCGCCAGCAGCTTGGCAGGAGCCAGGGGGGACATTCAGTACTTC
CASSLAGARGDIQYF
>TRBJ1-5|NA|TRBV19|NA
TGTGCCAGTAGTGCCTCCCAGGGTCTGAGCAATCAGCCCCAGCATTTT
CASSASQGLSNQPQHF
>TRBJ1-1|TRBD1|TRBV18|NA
TGTGCCAGCTCACCACCGGGACAGGGGGCTGGGAACACTGAAGCTTTCTTT
CASSPPGQGAGNTEAFF
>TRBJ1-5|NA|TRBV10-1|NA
TGCGCCAGCAGCGCCTTATCACCAGGGCAGGAAAGAAGAAGCAATCAGCCCCAGCATTTT
CASSALSPGQERRSNQPQHF
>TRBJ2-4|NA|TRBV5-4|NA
TGTGCCAGCAGCCTGCAAGGGGTGGCCACCAAAAACATTCAGTACTTC
CASSLQGVATKNIQYF
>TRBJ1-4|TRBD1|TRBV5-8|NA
TGTGCCAGCAGCTCGGGACAGGGGAGCGAAAAACTGTTTTTT
CASSSGQGSEKLFF
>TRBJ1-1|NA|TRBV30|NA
TGTGCCTGGGGGAGGAGGGGCACTGAAGCTTTCTTT
CAWGRRGTEAFF
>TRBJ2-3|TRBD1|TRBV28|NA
TGTGCCACCAGGGGGACAGGGCTTACAGATACGCAGTATTTT
CATRGTGLTDTQYF
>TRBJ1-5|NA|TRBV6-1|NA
TGTGCCAGCAGTTATGCACTCTCAAGTCAGCCCCAGCATTTT
CASSYALSSQPQHF
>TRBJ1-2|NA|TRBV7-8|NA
TGTGCCAGCAGCTTAGCCTTGAGTCACTATGGCTACACCTTC
CASSLALSHYGYTF
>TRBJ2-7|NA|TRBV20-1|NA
TGCAGTGCTAGATGGGGCGGCGAGCAGTACTTC
CSARWGGEQYF
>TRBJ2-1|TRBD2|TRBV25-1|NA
TGTGCCAGCAGTGAAAGCGGGGGGGCCCGAAATGAGCAGTTCTTC
CASSESGGARNEQFF
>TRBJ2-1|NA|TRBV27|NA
TGTGCCAGCAGTTCGCACAGGAATGAGCAGTTCTTC
CASSSHRNEQFF
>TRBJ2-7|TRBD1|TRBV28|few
TGTGCCAGCGGTCTTGACAGGGCCTCCTACGAGCAGTACTTC
CASGLDRASYEQYF
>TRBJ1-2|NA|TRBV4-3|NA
TGCGCCAGCAGCCAAGTGCCACAGGGACATGGCTACACCTTC
CASSQVPQGHGYTF
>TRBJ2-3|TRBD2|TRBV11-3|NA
TGTGCCAGCAGCCCATCCCTGGGACTAGTGGGGGATACGCAGTATTTT
CASSPSLGLVGDTQYF